A selection of T cell receptor beta chains follows, all from one sample in a study of T cells expressing NK-cell markers. TCRdb re-analyzed the 5' RACE reads; it lists each CDR3 protein once, without DNA. The sample table includes over 150,000 distinct CDR3 sequences. The sequencing input was blood T cells: a sorted CD56 or NKG2C T cell subset, CD4+ or CD8+ T cells, or bulk PBMC T cells (not recorded which). Receptors were obtained from a woman aged 45-60 years in good health. Each CDR3 is given with its conserved first and last residue.

j_call v_call cdr3_aa
TRBJ1-2 TRBV24-1 CATSSHRAHGYTF
TRBJ2-7 TRBV15 CATSSGGFGHEQYF
TRBJ2-1 TRBV6-5 CASSYSKDRGEREQFF
TRBJ2-7 TRBV6-5 CASSHGGAGEQYF
TRBJ2-3 TRBV5-1 CASSLGPPGADTQYF
TRBJ2-1 TRBV4-1 CASRLGETNEQFF
TRBJ2-7 TRBV16 CASSQFVPEEQYF
TRBJ2-5 TRBV9 CASSVDSGKGVQETQYF
TRBJ1-1 TRBV6-6 CASSDLTGTANTEAFF
TRBJ2-1 TRBV11-2 CASLSGRANNEQFF
TRBJ1-1 TRBV29-1 CSSPSQGKTEAFF
TRBJ2-1 TRBV7-9 CASSFSGTYNEQFF
TRBJ2-1 TRBV9 CASSVEDSGSIDEQFF
TRBJ2-5 TRBV6-5 CASSFDSGETQYF
TRBJ2-7 TRBV11-3 CASSPLSGDLRSEQYF
TRBJ2-5 TRBV11-2 CASSFPAPETQYF
TRBJ2-1 TRBV11-2 CASSSQAGSNEQFF
TRBJ2-1 TRBV6-2/TRBV6-3 CASSYSGGAQQFF
TRBJ1-4 TRBV6-6 CAAAGQGVEKLFF
TRBJ1-5 TRBV7-9 CASSLGRTSNQPQHF
TRBJ2-2 TRBV3-1 CASSPGLAGALGGELFF